This TCR beta chain was identified during a study of T cells in Graves' hyperthyroidism and ophthalmopathy. About the research overall: Prior to any treatment, at the point of initial diagnosis, peripheral blood was collected.

This clonotype was counted a few times. Its target is not known. Study-level results: Blood also showed most of the thyroid clonotypes that were expanded above 0.001.

This CDR3 spans 15 amino acids. V lost 4 bases, J lost 1 base, and 13 bases lay in between. CDR1 and CDR2 from the germline V gene are MRHNA and SNTAGT. The source material, RNA transcripts, was used to amplify TCR beta CDR3 regions. First-round RT-PCR with HTBI primers amplified the TCR CDR3 region. Via MiXCR, TCRdb re-called the multiplex PCR reads, giving one row per CDR3 protein. The sample consists of around 390,000 distinct CDR3 sequences, about 14% of them appearing once. Ophthalmopathy patients all had a Clinical Activity Score of at least 3, a NOSPECS grade of at least 4 and disease under 3 months old. The study based diagnoses on clinical symptoms, serum thyroxine and TRAb, thyroid ultrasound and orbital computed tomography.

Sample: blood. The chain has TRBV6-4 and TRBJ1-1; tentatively, D is TRBD1 (6 bases). This clonotype originated in a woman aged 30 to 39 with Graves' ophthalmopathy. CDR3 nucleotide sequence: TGTGCCAGCAGTGCGCAGGGGTTAGGGAACACTGAAGCTTTCTTT. It is translated as CASSAQGLGNTEAFF.